The rows below give T cell receptor beta chains drawn from one sample of a study of T-cell memory formation after mild COVID-19. TCRdb independently ran MiXCR on the 5' RACE reads; one entry per CDR3 protein. The sample lists approximately 260,000 distinct CDR3 sequences; approximately 16% were seen once. Sequenced input: PBMCs or a T cell subset sorted from them (not recorded which). The receptors come from a man aged 18 to 29 who had mild COVID-19 (a few samples of this study predate the infection). Cell type and time point are not known. Both conserved end residues are part of each CDR3. D genes are given only for firm matches. Some rows mark clone size as missing; the rest say once, few, many or name a class of expanded clone.

v_gene	abundance	j_gene	d_gene	CDR3aa	CDR3nt
TRBV12-3/TRBV12-4	-	TRBJ2-2	-	CASSGRQVNTGELFF	TGTGCCAGCAGTGGAAGACAGGTTAACACCGGGGAGCTGTTTTTT
TRBV15	many	TRBJ2-3	-	CATSRVLLQEGLGTQYF	TGTGCCACCAGCAGAGTGCTACTACAAGAAGGCTTGGGGACGCAGTATTTT
TRBV7-8	many	TRBJ2-3	-	CASSLEQGRDTQYF	TGTGCCAGCAGCTTAGAACAGGGGAGGGATACGCAGTATTTT
TRBV6-5	few	TRBJ2-7	TRBD1	CASSTTRTGNYEQYF	TGTGCCAGCAGCACGACCAGGACAGGCAACTACGAGCAGTACTTC
TRBV6-5	-	TRBJ2-5	TRBD1	CASSPGGPRVTQYF	TGTGCCAGCAGCCCAGGGGGTCCTCGGGTTACCCAGTACTTC
TRBV2	-	TRBJ2-7	TRBD2	CASSEDHSGGKYF	TGTGCCAGCAGTGAAGACCATAGCGGGGGGAAGTACTTC
TRBV5-1	-	TRBJ1-4	TRBD1	CASSSGTGNEKLFF	TGCGCCAGCAGTTCCGGGACAGGGAATGAAAAACTGTTTTTT
TRBV5-6	few	TRBJ1-6	TRBD1	CASSLGDRYNSPLHF	TGTGCCAGCAGCTTGGGGGACAGATATAATTCACCCCTCCACTTT
TRBV5-1	-	TRBJ2-5	-	CASSLEQGGQETQYF	TGCGCCAGCAGCTTGGAACAGGGCGGGCAAGAGACCCAGTACTTC
TRBV11-2	-	TRBJ2-3	TRBD1	CASSQVGGPDTQYF	TGTGCCAGCAGCCAAGTAGGGGGCCCAGATACGCAGTATTTT
TRBV6-6	few	TRBJ2-5	TRBD2	CASSHSSGQETQYF	TGTGCCAGCAGCCACTCTAGCGGCCAAGAGACCCAGTACTTC
TRBV5-1	many	TRBJ2-1	-	CASSPASEGGREQFF	TGCGCCAGCAGTCCGGCGAGTGAGGGGGGCCGTGAGCAGTTCTTC
TRBV7-2	many	TRBJ2-3	-	CATHGGRDTQYF	TGTGCCACTCACGGGGGGCGGGATACGCAGTATTTT
TRBV9	-	TRBJ2-2	-	CASSLQGRDTGELFF	TGTGCCAGCAGCTTACAGGGTAGGGACACCGGGGAGCTGTTTTTT
TRBV9	-	TRBJ2-5	TRBD1	CASSYRTGETQYF	TGTGCCAGCAGCTACCGGACAGGGGAGACCCAGTACTTC
TRBV7-2	-	TRBJ1-2	-	CASSLSESFYGYTF	TGTGCCAGCAGCTTAAGCGAGAGCTTCTATGGCTACACCTTC
TRBV6-6	-	TRBJ1-2	TRBD1	CASSGQPINYGYTF	TGTGCCAGTTCGGGACAGCCCATTAACTATGGCTACACCTTC
TRBV4-2	many	TRBJ2-7	TRBD1	CASSRDRGYEQYF	TGTGCCAGCAGCCGGGACAGGGGCTACGAGCAGTACTTC
TRBV7-2	few	TRBJ2-1	TRBD2	CASSPYSGGSYNEQFF	TGTGCCAGCAGCCCCTATAGCGGGGGCTCCTACAATGAGCAGTTCTTC
TRBV3-1	few	TRBJ2-3	-	CASSPAGGNTQYF	TGTGCCAGCAGCCCCGCAGGCGGGAATACGCAGTATTTT
TRBV27	few	TRBJ1-5	-	CASSFSAGGGQPQHF	TGTGCCAGCAGTTTCTCGGCCGGGGGCGGTCAGCCCCAGCATTTT
TRBV5-1	-	TRBJ2-1	TRBD1	CASSALTGVPYNEQFF	TGCGCCAGCAGCGCTCTGACAGGGGTCCCCTACAATGAGCAGTTCTTC
TRBV7-3	-	TRBJ2-3	-	CASSSRPGPTDTQYF	TGTGCCAGCAGCTCCCGGCCGGGGCCTACAGATACGCAGTATTTT
TRBV28	-	TRBJ1-2	-	CASSRYGYTF	TGTGCCAGCAGTAGGTATGGCTACACCTTC
TRBV4-3	-	TRBJ1-1	TRBD1	CDSSHTDRDNTEAFF	TGCGACAGCAGCCACACCGACAGGGATAACACTGAAGCTTTCTTT
TRBV7-6	-	TRBJ2-7	TRBD1	CASSLRDRASEQYF	TGTGCCAGCAGCTTGCGGGACAGGGCTTCCGAGCAGTACTTC
TRBV30	-	TRBJ1-6	-	CATKGGAQPLHF	TGTGCCACCAAAGGGGGGGCGCAGCCCCTCCACTTT
TRBV4-3	-	TRBJ1-2	TRBD1	CASSQWTSGGPGGYTF	TGCGCCAGCAGCCAATGGACCTCAGGGGGGCCCGGGGGCTACACCTTC
TRBV1	many	TRBJ2-1	-	CTSSLGTPVEGQFF	TGCACCAGCAGCCTGGGGACTCCGGTCGAGGGGCAGTTCTTC
TRBV13	-	TRBJ1-2	-	CASSISDRRGYGYTF	TGTGCCAGCAGCATATCTGACAGGAGAGGTTATGGCTACACCTTC
TRBV7-3	-	TRBJ2-3	-	CASSLLKWVSTDTQYF	TGTGCCAGCAGCTTACTAAAGTGGGTCAGCACAGATACGCAGTATTTT
TRBV12-3/TRBV12-4	many	TRBJ1-1	-	CASSREGGITEAFF	TGTGCCAGCAGTAGGGAAGGGGGGATAACTGAAGCTTTCTTT
TRBV5-4	-	TRBJ1-6	TRBD1	CASSRQGYNSPLHF	TGTGCCAGCAGCCGACAGGGGTATAATTCACCCCTCCACTTT
TRBV6-5	few	TRBJ1-6	-	CASSLGYGNSPLHF	TGTGCCAGCAGTTTGGGTTACGGAAATTCACCCCTCCACTTT
TRBV7-8	few	TRBJ1-3	-	CASSLARTVVRNTIYF	TGTGCCAGCAGCTTAGCTAGGACAGTCGTTAGAAACACCATATATTTT
TRBV29-1	-	TRBJ1-1	-	CSVAKSGANTEAFF	TGCAGCGTTGCTAAGAGTGGCGCGAACACTGAAGCTTTCTTT
TRBV4-3	-	TRBJ2-1	TRBD2	CASSQENIAGGNEQFF	TGCGCCAGCAGCCAAGAAAATATAGCGGGGGGCAATGAGCAGTTCTTC
TRBV19	few	TRBJ1-2	-	CASRWDKEKDGYTF	TGTGCCAGTAGGTGGGACAAGGAGAAGGATGGCTACACCTTC
TRBV13	-	TRBJ1-1	-	CASSTSSRRYTEAFF	TGTGCCAGCAGCACCTCATCCCGACGGTACACTGAAGCTTTCTTT
TRBV6-2/TRBV6-3	few	TRBJ1-1	TRBD1	CASRTGTGSDTEAFF	TGTGCCAGCAGAACCGGGACAGGGTCGGACACTGAAGCTTTCTTT
TRBV29-1	few	TRBJ1-3	-	CSVAQSSGNTIYF	TGCAGCGTTGCACAGAGCTCTGGAAACACCATATATTTT
TRBV3-1	-	TRBJ1-1	-	CASSQDLKGDTEAFF	TGTGCCAGCAGCCAAGATTTAAAGGGGGACACTGAAGCTTTCTTT
TRBV7-2	-	TRBJ2-2	TRBD2	CATIAGGHTGELFF	TGTGCCACCATAGCGGGGGGGCACACCGGGGAGCTGTTTTTT
TRBV20-1	few	TRBJ2-7	TRBD1	CSARRWIPGQGLYEQYF	TGCAGTGCGAGAAGATGGATTCCGGGACAGGGCCTCTACGAGCAGTACTTC